This T cell receptor beta chain was recovered during a study of graft-versus-host responses after intestinal transplantation. In its sample, this clone was seen once. The target antigen is unknown. CDR3 length equals 15 residues. The germline V gene encodes CDR1 PRHDT and CDR2 FYEKMQ (reference sequence). With V trimmed by 4 bases and J by 5 bases, 6 bases remained unmatched. The table came from immunoSEQ multiplex PCR; TCRdb's copy has only in-frame clones and leaves some out. The data hold about 39,000 clones, with more than 90% observed a single time. This sequence originates from a human donor who was the organ donor for an intestinal transplant. J is TRBJ2-5 and V is TRBV13; 11 bases line up with TRBD1. The specimen comprised unstimulated CD8+ T cells sorted from spleen or lymph node cells, sampled before transplant. The CDR3 DNA is TGTGCCAGCAGCTCGGACAGGGGGCAAGTGGAGACCCAGTACTTC. This encodes CASSSDRGQVETQYF.